This T cell receptor beta chain originates from a study of blood T cells in healthy people across ages. The V end was cut by 6 bases, the J end by 3 bases, with 8 bases between. The CDR3 has 13 residues. A second PCR, run for 7 to 11 cycles, used a sample-barcoded 5' primer plus a J-beta primer mix. CDR3-containing paired-end reads numbering at least 2.5 million came from each sample. MiXCR, run by TCRdb on the 5' RACE reads, gives a single entry per CDR3 protein. The sample yields over 600,000 distinct CDR3 sequences, approximately 21% seen once. Sequencing was carried out using blood. V gene TRBV12-3 or TRBV12-4 combines with J gene TRBJ2-2; D unresolved. This TCR was recovered from an older man in good health. The CDR3 DNA reads as TGTGCCAGCAGGGGGTTCGACACCGGGGAGCTGTTTTTT. Amino acid sequence: CASRGFDTGELFF.